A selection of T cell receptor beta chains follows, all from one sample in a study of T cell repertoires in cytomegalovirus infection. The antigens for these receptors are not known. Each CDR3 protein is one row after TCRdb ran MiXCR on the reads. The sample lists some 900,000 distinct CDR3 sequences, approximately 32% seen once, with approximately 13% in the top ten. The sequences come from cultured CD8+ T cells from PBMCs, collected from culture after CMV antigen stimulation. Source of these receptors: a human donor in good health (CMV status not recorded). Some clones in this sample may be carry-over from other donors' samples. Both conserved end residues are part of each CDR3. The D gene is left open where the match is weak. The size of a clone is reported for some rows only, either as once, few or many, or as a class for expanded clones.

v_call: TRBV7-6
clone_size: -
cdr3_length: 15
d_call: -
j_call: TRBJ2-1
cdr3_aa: CASSSRGPDYNEQFF
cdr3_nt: TGTGCCAGCAGCTCACGGGGGCCAGATTACAATGAGCAGTTCTTC

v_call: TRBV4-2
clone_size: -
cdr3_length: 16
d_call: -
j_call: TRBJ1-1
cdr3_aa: CASSQAGRNMNTEAFF
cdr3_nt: TGTGCCAGCAGCCAAGCGGGACGTAACATGAACACTGAAGCTTTCTTT

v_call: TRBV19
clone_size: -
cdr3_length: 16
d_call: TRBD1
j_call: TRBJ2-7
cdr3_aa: CASSLADRGISYEQYF
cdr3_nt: TGTGCCAGTAGTCTTGCGGACAGGGGGATCTCCTACGAGCAGTACTTC

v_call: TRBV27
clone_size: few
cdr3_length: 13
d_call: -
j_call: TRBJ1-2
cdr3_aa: CASSFPGRRGYTF
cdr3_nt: TGTGCCAGCAGTTTCCCGGGCCGGCGTGGCTACACCTTC

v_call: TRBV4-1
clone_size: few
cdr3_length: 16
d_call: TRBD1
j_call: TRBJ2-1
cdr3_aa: CASSQGQGATYNEQFF
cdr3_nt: TGCGCCAGCAGCCAAGGACAGGGGGCGACCTACAATGAGCAGTTCTTC

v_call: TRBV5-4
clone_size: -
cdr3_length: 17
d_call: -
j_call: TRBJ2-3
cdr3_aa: CASSTSGFLRSTDTQYF
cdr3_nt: TGTGCCAGCAGCACCTCGGGATTTTTACGGAGCACAGATACGCAGTATTTT

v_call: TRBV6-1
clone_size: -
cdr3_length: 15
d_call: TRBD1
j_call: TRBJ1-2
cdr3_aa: CASSSPRGQGYGYTF
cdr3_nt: TGTGCCAGCAGCTCCCCCAGGGGGCAAGGCTATGGCTACACCTTC

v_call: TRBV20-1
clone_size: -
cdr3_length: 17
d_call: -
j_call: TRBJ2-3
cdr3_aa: CSARDKERAGSTDTQYF
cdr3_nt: TGCAGTGCTAGAGATAAGGAGCGGGCCGGGAGCACAGATACGCAGTATTTT

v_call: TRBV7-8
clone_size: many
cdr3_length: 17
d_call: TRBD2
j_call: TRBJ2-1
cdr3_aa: CASSGGTSELNYNEQFF
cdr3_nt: TGTGCCAGCAGCGGGGGGACTAGCGAACTCAATTACAATGAGCAGTTCTTC

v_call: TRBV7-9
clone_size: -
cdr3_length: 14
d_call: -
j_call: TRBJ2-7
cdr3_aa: CASSLGGHPYEQYF
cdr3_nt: TGTGCCAGCAGCTTAGGAGGACACCCCTACGAGCAGTACTTC

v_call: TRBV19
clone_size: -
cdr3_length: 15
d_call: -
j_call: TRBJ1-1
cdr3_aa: CASSPSAGRLTEAFF
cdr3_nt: TGTGCCAGTAGTCCCAGCGCGGGTAGGCTCACTGAAGCTTTCTTT

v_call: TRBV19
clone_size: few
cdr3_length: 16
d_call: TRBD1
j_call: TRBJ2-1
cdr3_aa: CASSALRDRAYNEQFF
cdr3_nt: TGTGCCAGTAGTGCACTCCGGGACAGGGCCTACAATGAGCAGTTCTTC

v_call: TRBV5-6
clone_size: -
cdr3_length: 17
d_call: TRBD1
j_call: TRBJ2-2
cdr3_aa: CASSLPHRGDGTGELFF
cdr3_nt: TGTGCCAGCAGCTTGCCTCACAGGGGCGACGGCACCGGGGAGCTGTTTTTT

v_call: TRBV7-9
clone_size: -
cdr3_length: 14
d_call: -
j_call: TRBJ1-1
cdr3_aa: CASSLAQGWDEAFF
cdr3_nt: TGTGCCAGCAGCTTAGCGCAGGGGTGGGATGAAGCTTTCTTT

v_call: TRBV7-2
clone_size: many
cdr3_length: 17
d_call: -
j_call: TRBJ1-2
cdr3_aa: CASSLAGVGGRMLGYTF
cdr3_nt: TGTGCCAGCAGCTTAGCGGGGGTCGGGGGAAGAATGCTTGGCTACACCTTC

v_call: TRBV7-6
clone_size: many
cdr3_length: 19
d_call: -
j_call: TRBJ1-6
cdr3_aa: CASSLGSGAGSSYNSPLHF
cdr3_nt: TGTGCCAGCAGCTTAGGTTCTGGGGCAGGTAGCTCCTATAATTCACCCCTCCACTTT

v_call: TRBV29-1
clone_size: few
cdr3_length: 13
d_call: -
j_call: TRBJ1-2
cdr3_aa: CSVEDGENYGYTF
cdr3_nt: TGCAGCGTTGAAGATGGGGAAAACTATGGCTACACCTTC